This T cell receptor beta chain was retrieved from a study of T cell repertoires in cytomegalovirus infection. Study-wide results and caveats: Clonotype analysis showed dominance of the ex vivo response by HLA-C-restricted CMV-specific TCR beta clonotypes.

Germline loops: CDR1 DFQATT, CDR2 SNEGSKA (reference sequence). Trimming removed 5 bases from V and 0 bases from J, with 14 bases in between. The CDR3 consists of 14 residues. This clonotype has more than one count but fewer than ten. Its antigen is not identified. TCRdb itself ran the reads through MiXCR, one entry per CDR3 protein. The sample has 200,000 or so distinct CDR3 sequences, 28% seen once; the top ten hold 30% to 35%. The chain employs TRBV20-1 and TRBJ2-7; D is possibly TRBD2 (6 bases). What was sequenced was PBMCs. The clonotype originates from a human donor in good health (CMV status not recorded). Some clones in this sample may be carry-over from other donors' samples. The CDR3 reads CSAGDLSSSYEQYF. The CDR3 nucleotides are TGCAGTGCTGGGGACTTGTCTAGCTCCTACGAGCAGTACTTC.